The T cell receptor (beta chain) under discussion was sequenced for a study of T-cell memory formation after mild COVID-19. Study context: TCR clustering was largely donor specific. Study-level points and caveats: SARS-CoV-2 specificity was not confirmed for second-wave clones peaking on day 37.

This clonotype has ten or more counts. Its target is not known. Trimming took off 6 bases at V and 1 base at J, with 19 bases between the two ends. The germline V gene has CDR1 SGHTA and CDR2 FQGNSA. The CDR3 consists of 17 residues. TCR alpha and TCR beta cDNA libraries with sample barcodes and UMIs came from 5'RACE using constant-segment primers. TCRdb redid the calling of the 5' RACE reads with MiXCR, one entry per CDR3 protein. Of about 260,000 distinct CDR3 sequences listed, over 15% are singletons. Sequenced sample: PBMCs or a T cell subset sorted from them (not recorded which). This rearrangement joins TRBV7-2 to TRBJ2-4; a weak D match, TRBD2 (7 bases). This TCR was sampled from a man between 18 and 35 years old who had mild COVID-19 (a few samples of this study predate the infection). Cell type and time point are not known. The CDR3 DNA sequence: TGTGCCAGCAGTTCGACCCTAGGGGGGGCGGCCAAAAACATTCAGTACTTC. Its translation is CASSSTLGGAAKNIQYF.